This T cell receptor (beta chain) derives from a study of T cells after yellow fever vaccination. In this sample, this clonotype turned up many times. TCRdb recomputed calls from the 5' RACE reads with MiXCR, one row per CDR3 protein. The sample lists a few hundred thousand distinct CDR3 sequences, roughly a sixth occurring once. V was clipped by 2 bases and J by 4 bases, with 5 bases between them. Per germline, CDR1 SEHNR and CDR2 FQNEAQ (reference sequence). The CDR3 sequence is 12 residues long. Sequences were derived from PBMCs, sampled before the yellow fever booster vaccination. The rearrangement uses TRBV7-9 and TRBJ2-5; D unclear. This clonotype originated in a young man who received the YFV17D yellow fever vaccine. CDR3 region: CASSLNLETQYF. The CDR3 bases are TGTGCCAGCAGCTTAAATCTAGAGACCCAGTACTTC.